These T cell receptor beta chains were read from a single sample in a study of low-dose radiotherapy and immunotherapy resistance in tumors. MiXCR, applied by TCRdb to the reads, yields one record per CDR3 protein. Of about 82,000 distinct CDR3 sequences in the sample, approximately 20% were seen once. The sequencing used PBMCs, collected before treatment. Receptor source: a male donor with prostate cancer. Both conserved end residues are part of each CDR3. The D gene is left open where the match is weak. Not every row has a clone size; where given, it reads once, few, many or a size class.

V gene: TRBV30; J gene: TRBJ2-6; D gene: -; clone size: many; CDR3 protein: CAWSGANVLTF; CDR3 DNA: TGTGCCTGGAGTGGGGCCAACGTCCTGACTTTC
V gene: TRBV18; J gene: TRBJ2-3; D gene: TRBD2; clone size: many; CDR3 protein: CASSPPGGTQYF; CDR3 DNA: TGTGCCAGCTCACCCCCGGGGGGTACGCAGTATTTT
V gene: TRBV9; J gene: TRBJ2-1; D gene: TRBD1; clone size: many; CDR3 protein: CASSAWTGSSYNEQFF; CDR3 DNA: TGTGCCAGCAGCGCGTGGACAGGGAGCTCCTACAATGAGCAGTTCTTC
V gene: TRBV30; J gene: TRBJ1-5; D gene: TRBD1; clone size: many; CDR3 protein: CAWSVQGDQPQHF; CDR3 DNA: TGTGCCTGGAGTGTACAGGGGGATCAGCCCCAGCATTTT
V gene: TRBV20-1; J gene: TRBJ1-1; D gene: -; clone size: many; CDR3 protein: CSARTLGGNTEAFF; CDR3 DNA: TGCAGTGCTAGGACCCTAGGGGGGAACACTGAAGCTTTCTTT
V gene: TRBV3-1; J gene: TRBJ1-1; D gene: -; clone size: many; CDR3 protein: CASSHAGTNTEAFF; CDR3 DNA: TGTGCCAGCAGCCATGCCGGGACGAACACTGAAGCTTTCTTT
V gene: TRBV12-3/TRBV12-4; J gene: TRBJ1-1; D gene: -; clone size: many; CDR3 protein: CASIEGVVTEAFF; CDR3 DNA: TGTGCCAGCATCGAGGGGGTCGTGACTGAAGCTTTCTTT
V gene: TRBV20-1; J gene: TRBJ2-5; D gene: TRBD2; clone size: many; CDR3 protein: CSAAPSGGARKTQYF; CDR3 DNA: TGCAGTGCAGCCCCTAGCGGGGGGGCCCGGAAGACCCAGTACTTC
V gene: TRBV5-1; J gene: TRBJ1-1; D gene: -; clone size: -; CDR3 protein: CASSLATSGMNTEAFF; CDR3 DNA: TGCGCCAGCAGCTTGGCGACTTCCGGGATGAACACTGAAGCTTTCTTT
V gene: TRBV20-1; J gene: TRBJ2-3; D gene: TRBD2; clone size: many; CDR3 protein: CSAKLIAGDRDTQYF; CDR3 DNA: TGCAGTGCTAAGCTCATAGCGGGTGACCGGGATACGCAGTATTTT
V gene: TRBV28; J gene: TRBJ2-3; D gene: -; clone size: many; CDR3 protein: CASSLANGFRGTDTQYF; CDR3 DNA: TGTGCCAGCAGTTTAGCCAACGGGTTTAGGGGCACAGATACGCAGTATTTT
V gene: TRBV20-1; J gene: TRBJ1-1; D gene: -; clone size: many; CDR3 protein: CSARDPGTKNTEAFF; CDR3 DNA: TGCAGTGCTAGAGATCCCGGGACAAAGAACACTGAAGCTTTCTTT
V gene: TRBV9; J gene: TRBJ1-4; D gene: -; clone size: many; CDR3 protein: CASSVGGGAHEKLFF; CDR3 DNA: TGTGCCAGCAGCGTTGGGGGGGGAGCCCATGAAAAACTGTTTTTT
V gene: TRBV4-1; J gene: TRBJ2-7; D gene: -; clone size: many; CDR3 protein: CASSQDFSPLVAYEQYF; CDR3 DNA: TGCGCCAGCAGCCAAGATTTTTCCCCACTGGTTGCCTACGAGCAGTACTTC
V gene: TRBV6-1; J gene: TRBJ1-2; D gene: -; clone size: -; CDR3 protein: CASSKGPGSMAGTF; CDR3 DNA: TGTGCCAGCAGTAAGGGACCTGGCAGTATGGCGGGTACCTTC
V gene: TRBV19; J gene: TRBJ2-7; D gene: TRBD2; clone size: many; CDR3 protein: CASSIITSGSYEQYF; CDR3 DNA: TGTGCCAGTAGTATAATAACTAGCGGGAGTTACGAGCAGTACTTC
V gene: TRBV6-1; J gene: TRBJ1-5; D gene: -; clone size: many; CDR3 protein: CASMRTDSNQPQHF; CDR3 DNA: TGTGCCAGCATGAGGACAGACAGCAATCAGCCCCAGCATTTT
V gene: TRBV19; J gene: TRBJ1-5; D gene: -; clone size: many; CDR3 protein: CASSNRSGLQHF; CDR3 DNA: TGTGCCAGTAGCAATAGATCGGGACTTCAGCATTTT
V gene: TRBV27; J gene: TRBJ2-1; D gene: TRBD2; clone size: many; CDR3 protein: CASSIAGGVPYNEQFF; CDR3 DNA: TGTGCCAGCAGTATAGCGGGAGGGGTACCGTACAATGAGCAGTTCTTC
V gene: TRBV9; J gene: TRBJ2-7; D gene: -; clone size: many; CDR3 protein: CASSASGTPRTEQYF; CDR3 DNA: TGTGCCAGCAGCGCGTCCGGGACGCCTCGTACCGAGCAGTACTTC
V gene: TRBV7-2; J gene: TRBJ1-2; D gene: TRBD1; clone size: -; CDR3 protein: CASSLAGTGSYGYTF; CDR3 DNA: TGTGCCAGCAGCTTAGCCGGGACAGGGAGCTATGGCTACACCTTC
V gene: TRBV5-1; J gene: TRBJ2-7; D gene: -; clone size: -; CDR3 protein: CASSRIAGTKYEQYF; CDR3 DNA: TGCGCCAGCAGCAGAATCGCCGGGACAAAATACGAGCAGTACTTC
V gene: TRBV28; J gene: TRBJ2-3; D gene: -; clone size: many; CDR3 protein: CASRGVLSSSTDTQYF; CDR3 DNA: TGTGCCAGCAGGGGGGTTCTCTCCTCTAGCACAGATACGCAGTATTTT
V gene: TRBV10-3; J gene: TRBJ2-5; D gene: TRBD2; clone size: few; CDR3 protein: CAISEISSGGAGETQYF; CDR3 DNA: TGTGCCATCAGTGAGATTTCTAGCGGGGGGGCCGGAGAGACCCAGTACTTC
V gene: TRBV10-3; J gene: TRBJ1-3; D gene: -; clone size: many; CDR3 protein: CAIMSHGNTIYF; CDR3 DNA: TGTGCCATCATGAGTCATGGAAACACCATATATTTT
V gene: TRBV6-2/TRBV6-3; J gene: TRBJ1-1; D gene: -; clone size: many; CDR3 protein: CASSYDRMNTEAFF; CDR3 DNA: TGTGCCAGCAGTTACGACAGGATGAACACTGAAGCTTTCTTT